Below, 22 T cell receptor beta chains from the same sample are listed, as sequenced in a study of blood T cells in healthy people across ages. The second PCR ran about 6 to 11 cycles with a sample-barcoded 5' primer and J-beta primers. MiXCR was run by TCRdb on the 5' RACE reads, yielding one entry per CDR3 protein. The sample lists some 900,000 distinct CDR3 sequences, more than 25% seen once, with about 18% in the top ten. The sample consisted of blood. These receptors originate from a woman of 80 years or more in good health.

The chain couples TRBV7-9 to TRBJ2-1, with a possible D match to TRBD2 (5 bases). The CDR3 extends over 16 amino acids. The V end was cut by 1 base, the J end by 4 bases, with 14 bases between. Germline V gene data show CDR1 as SEHNR and CDR2 as FQNEAQ (reference sequence). The chain's CDR3 is CASSLVLAPLYNEQFF. In nucleotides, the CDR3 is TGTGCCAGCAGCTTAGTTCTAGCCCCTTTATACAATGAGCAGTTCTTC.

As for this clonotype: A read error may be the cause here, since a much bigger clone is one base away. The V call is TRBV3-1, the J call TRBJ2-4; D is undetermined. The CDR3 is 14 residues long. The V end lost 0 bases, the J end lost 13 bases, and 16 bases lay between the germline ends. Looked up from germline, CDR1 is LGHDT and CDR2 is YNNKEL (reference sequence). The DNA for the CDR3 is TGTGCCAGCAGCCAAGATGTCTCTTACTCTGAGCAGTACTTC. Amino acid sequence: CASSQDVSYSEQYF.

This clonotype was detected many times. CDR3 residues: CASSPTGQVTDTQYF. The CDR3 bases are TGTGCCAGCAGCCCGACAGGGCAGGTAACAGATACGCAGTATTTT. This chain joins TRBV3-1 and TRBJ2-3, with 7 bases identical to TRBD1. The CDR3 consists of 15 residues. With 4 bases clipped from V and 3 bases from J, the junction kept 7 bases outside the gene matches. Germline V lookup: CDR1 LGHDT, CDR2 YNNKEL (reference sequence).

This chain connects TRBV5-1 to TRBJ1-2; D might be TRBD1 (5 bases). The CDR3 covers 14 residues. V dropped 4 bases and J dropped 4 bases, with 14 bases sitting between them. The germline V gene has CDR1 SGHRS and CDR2 YFSETQ. CDR3 sequence reads: CASSLSDSFYGYTF. The CDR3 DNA reads as TGCGCCAGCAGCCTCAGTGACAGTTTCTATGGCTACACCTTC.

The V gene is TRBV30, the J gene TRBJ2-3; 8 bases line up with TRBD2. CDR1 and CDR2 (germline): GTSNPN, SVGIG (reference sequence). V lost 4 bases, J lost 0 bases, and 9 bases stayed unmatched. The CDR3 runs 16 residues. CDR3 in amino acids: CAWNRLARGSTDTQYF. The CDR3 DNA reads as TGTGCCTGGAATCGACTAGCGAGGGGCAGCACAGATACGCAGTATTTT. Filled out from reference TRBV30 and TRBJ2-3, the complete variable domain reads SQTIHQWPATLVQPVGSPLSLECTVEGTSNPNLYWYRQAAGRGLQLLFYSVGIGQISSEVPQNLSASRPQDRQFILSSKKLLLSDSGFYLCAWNRLARGSTDTQYFGPGTRLTVL.

V and J are TRBV29-1 and TRBJ1-1; possibly TRBD1 for D (5 bases). CDR1 and CDR2 from the germline V gene are SQVTM and ANQGSEA. V dropped 3 bases and J dropped 0 bases, with 8 bases sitting between them. The CDR3 loop spans 13 amino acids. In nucleotides, the CDR3 is TGCAGCGTTGACTGGGGGTTGAACACTGAAGCTTTCTTT. Amino acid sequence: CSVDWGLNTEAFF.

This clonotype was found a few times. An end of the junction does not agree with germline; a read error may underlie this. This chain links TRBV5-1 with TRBJ1-1, with D possibly TRBD1 on 6 matching bases. CDR3 size: 16 residues. In germline, CDR1 is SGHRS, CDR2 YFSETQ. CDR3 loop: CASSLGRNRVNTEAFF. The CDR3 DNA sequence: TGCGCCAGCAGCTTGGGACGCAACAGGGTGAACACTGAGGCTTTCTTT.

In this sample, this clonotype turned up many times. This chain uses TRBV5-4 with TRBJ2-1; the match to TRBD2 covers 15 bases. V lost 4 bases to trimming and J lost 7 bases; unmatched junction nucleotides: 3. This CDR3 spans 15 amino acids. CDR1 is SGHNT and CDR2 is YYREEE in the germline V gene (reference sequence). CDR3 nucleotide sequence: TGTGCCAGCAGCCCGGGACTAGCGGGGGGAAATGAGCAGTTCTTC. This codes for CASSPGLAGGNEQFF.

Concerning this clonotype itself: This clone may be a read error of a much larger clone one base away. For the CDR3, the DNA is TGTGCCAGCAGCTTAGCCCTAGCGGTAGCCTACGAGCAGTTCTTC. It yields the protein CASSLALAVAYEQFF. The rearrangement links TRBV7-2 to TRBJ2-1; 7 bases agree with TRBD2. The CDR3 extends over 15 amino acids. Germline V CDR1 and CDR2: SGHTA, FQGNSA. Trimming at V came to 0 bases and at J to 10 bases, leaving 9 bases not matched to a gene.

The rearrangement links TRBV5-1 to TRBJ2-1; TRBD1 agrees at 10 bases. Trimming at V came to 7 bases and at J to 5 bases, leaving 6 bases not matched to a gene. The CDR3 extends over 14 amino acids. CDR1 and CDR2 from the germline V gene are SGHRS and YFSETQ. For the CDR3, the DNA is TGCGCCAGCGGTGACAGGGGGCGCAACAATGAGCAGTTCTTC. Its protein is CASGDRGRNNEQFF.

The rearrangement joins TRBV12-3 or TRBV12-4 to TRBJ2-2; 8 bases are a match to TRBD1. J was trimmed by 6 bases and V by 3 bases; bases with no gene match: 0. This CDR3 contains 13 residues. CDR3 in amino acids: CASSLGQAGELFF. The CDR3 DNA follows: TGTGCCAGCAGTTTGGGACAGGCCGGGGAGCTGTTTTTT.

This clonotype has just a few counts. The chain couples TRBV3-1 to TRBJ1-1; D is perhaps TRBD1 (6 bases). This CDR3 contains 15 residues. With 4 bases removed from V and 4 bases from J, the gap between germline ends came to 16 bases. Germline V gene lookup returns CDR1 LGHDT and CDR2 YNNKEL (reference sequence). The CDR3 region is CASSPGAPSSTEAFF. The CDR3 region has the DNA TGTGCCAGCAGCCCAGGGGCACCCAGCAGCACTGAAGCTTTCTTT.

This clonotype came up many times. This chain connects TRBV18 to TRBJ1-5, with D tentatively TRBD1 (6 bases). V lost 8 bases and J lost 0, with 14 bases in between. CDR3 size: 15 residues. The germline V gene has CDR1 KGHSH and CDR2 LQKENI. The CDR3 protein is CASSPQGYSNQPQHF. The CDR3 region has the DNA TGTGCCAGCAGCCCACAGGGTTATAGCAATCAGCCCCAGCATTTT.

This clonotype was detected ten times or more. The rearrangement uses TRBV27 and TRBJ2-3, with 9 bases that match TRBD1. The junction had 9 bases not matched to a gene; V was cut back by 5 bases and J by 3 bases. This CDR3 has 16 amino acids. The germline gives CDR1 MNHEY, CDR2 SMNVEV (reference sequence). Written as DNA, the CDR3 is TGTGCCAGCAGTCCCGGGACAGGGAGTGGAACAGATACGCAGTATTTT. As protein: CASSPGTGSGTDTQYF.

In this sample, this clonotype turned up many times. V usage is TRBV7-2 and J usage is TRBJ2-1; D is undetermined. The V gene's germline CDR1 is SGHTA and CDR2 FQGNSA. Deletions cut 3 bases from V and 7 bases from J, with 13 bases between. The CDR3 has 14 residues. The CDR3 DNA reads as TGTGCCAGCAGCTTCGCCCTACGGACGAATGAGCAGTTCTTC. Its protein product is CASSFALRTNEQFF.

This clonotype showed up many times. The V and J genes are TRBV20-1 and TRBJ2-2, with D unclear. The CDR3 spans 15 residues. V lost 1 base and J 2 bases, leaving 11 bases between the germline ends. Germline V gene data show CDR1 as DFQATT and CDR2 as SNEGSKA (reference sequence). This chain's CDR3 is CSARGQKGNTGELFF. DNA of the CDR3: TGCAGTGCTAGAGGCCAGAAGGGAAACACCGGGGAGCTGTTTTTT.

Concerning this clonotype: A read error is possible here, since a much larger clone lies one base away. CDR3 residues: CAGSLAGPSLGETQYF. The CDR3 nucleotides are TGTGCCGGCAGCTTAGCTGGGCCATCCCTGGGGGAGACCCAGTACTTC. The rearrangement links TRBV7-2 to TRBJ2-7; no clear D. The J call may be mistaken, given a closer DNA end match to TRBJ2-5. CDR3 length: 16 amino acids. Per germline, CDR1 SGHTA and CDR2 FQGNSA.

At least ten counts were recorded for this clonotype. The chain uses TRBV15 and TRBJ2-7; D gene ambiguous. CDR3 length: 12 residues. Germline CDR1 reads LNHNV; CDR2 reads YYDKDF (reference sequence). V shed 5 bases and J shed 9 bases, with 14 bases lying between them. The CDR3 here is CATSRPESSQYF. The DNA for the CDR3 is TGTGCCACCAGCCGACCGGAGTCTTCGCAGTACTTC.

This clonotype occurred once. A much more abundant neighbour one base away suggests this may be a read error. V usage is TRBV30 and J usage is TRBJ2-3, with no clear D. Germline V gives CDR1 GTSNPN, CDR2 SVGIG (reference sequence). V was cut by 3 bases and J by 5 bases, with 15 bases left in between. This CDR3 spans 14 amino acids. The CDR3 reads CAWRWKGKGDTQYF. For the CDR3, the DNA is TGTGCCTGGAGGTGGAAAGGGAAGGGAGATACGCAGTATTTT.

This chain joins TRBV24-1 and TRBJ2-2; TRBD1 agrees at 7 bases. The trim removed 9 bases at V and 5 bases at J, leaving 8 bases unmatched. Per the germline V gene, CDR1 is KGHDR and CDR2 is SFDVKD. CDR3 length equals 14 residues. The CDR3 reads CATHATGETGELFF. CDR3 nucleotides: TGTGCCACCCACGCCACAGGGGAGACCGGGGAGCTGTTTTTT.

The J gene is TRBJ1-1, the V gene TRBV10-2; D is possibly TRBD1 (5 bases). V dropped 5 bases and J dropped 5 bases, with 12 bases sitting between them. Germline V CDR1 and CDR2: WSHSY, SAAADI. The CDR3 has 13 residues. The CDR3 nucleotides read TGCGCCAGCAGTCCCAGGGCTACGACTGAAGCTTTCTTT. The encoded protein is CASSPRATTEAFF.

Concerning this clonotype itself: At one of its ends the junction is not consistent with the germline gene, which may arise from a read error. The chain uses TRBV12-3 or TRBV12-4 and TRBJ2-3, with 7 bases matching TRBD1. The CDR3 extends over 12 amino acids. In nucleotides, the CDR3 is TGTCATGGCGGAGACAGGGAAGATGCGCAGTATTTT. Translated, it gives CHGGDREDAQYF.